This record concerns one T cell receptor beta chain sequence. Negative isolation was used for CD8+ and CD4+ T cells, and FACS enrichment was applied to TEMRA cells. The sample comes from a study of CD8 T cells in Susac syndrome. CDR3 length: 15 amino acids. J was trimmed by 0 bases and V by 5 bases; bases with no gene match: 5. Random hexamers were used to reverse transcribe the RNA input (about 0.5 to 1 ug). TCRdb passed the immunoSEQ multiplex PCR reads through MiXCR, listing each CDR3 protein once. Seen here are about 150,000 distinct CDR3 sequences, around 95% observed once, and the top ten hold about 0.17%.

The chain employs TRBV12-3 or TRBV12-4 and TRBJ2-5; 8 bases align to TRBD2. Sequencing was carried out using CD4+ T cells from PBMCs. The receptor comes from a human donor with Susac syndrome. CDR3 protein: CASSPSGGNQETQYF. As DNA, the CDR3 is TGTGCCAGCAGTCCATCGGGGGGGAACCAAGAGACCCAGTACTTC.